One sample yielded the 17 T cell receptor beta chains listed below, sequenced in a study of T cell repertoires in cytomegalovirus infection. TCRdb independently ran MiXCR on the reads; one entry per CDR3 protein. The sample shows approximately 750,000 distinct CDR3 sequences, less than 40% of them seen only once. The sample comprised PBMCs. The source is a human donor in good health (CMV status not recorded). Some clones in this sample may be carry-over from other donors' samples.

V and J are TRBV4-1 and TRBJ2-1, with 10 positions matching TRBD2. V was pared by 1 base and J by 4 bases, with 10 bases of the junction left unmatched. CDR3 length: 18 amino acids. CDR1 is MGHRA and CDR2 is YSYEKL in the germline V gene. CDR3 DNA sequence: TGCGCCAGCAGCCAAGGGGTGTCTAGCGGGGGTAGATACAATGAGCAGTTCTTC. Its protein product is CASSQGVSSGGRYNEQFF.

The chain joins TRBV10-1 to TRBJ1-1; no reliable D call. This CDR3 is built from 14 residues. V was cut by 2 bases and J by 10 bases, with 17 bases left in between. Germline CDR1 WNHNN, CDR2 SYGVQD (reference sequence). The chain's CDR3 is CASSEGSRTLRAFF. The CDR3 coding sequence is TGCGCCAGCAGTGAGGGCAGCCGAACACTGAGAGCTTTCTTT.

Regarding this clonotype: One end of the junction does not line up with germline, which may come from a read error. The DNA of the CDR3 is TGTGCCAGCAGCTTAGACGGGGGGGCCAGGGAGCATTACTTC. This codes for CASSLDGGAREHYF. The chain is built from TRBV7-9 and TRBJ2-7, with 8 bases lining up with TRBD2. The germline CDR1 and CDR2 sequences are SEHNR and FQNEAQ (reference sequence). The CDR3 is made up of 14 amino acids.

In this sample, this clonotype turned up a few times. The V and J genes are TRBV7-6 and TRBJ2-2, with TRBD2 matching 8 bases. Germline V gene lookup returns CDR1 SGHVS and CDR2 FNYEAQ. J was trimmed by 1 base and V by 4 bases; bases with no gene match: 11. The CDR3 covers 18 residues. This CDR3 reads CASSSLGLSGGNTGELFF. CDR3 bases: TGTGCCAGCAGCTCCCTTGGGCTGAGCGGGGGGAACACCGGGGAGCTGTTTTTT.

The gene calls are TRBV5-1 and TRBJ1-2, with D maybe TRBD1 (5 bases). This CDR3 spans 14 amino acids. V lost 1 base and J 1 base, leaving 8 bases between the germline ends. Germline CDR1 and CDR2: SGHRS and YFSETQ. The CDR3: CASSLYQGNYGYTF. The CDR3 nucleotides read TGCGCCAGCAGCTTGTATCAGGGTAACTATGGCTACACCTTC. Complete variable domain (other parts from reference TRBV5-1 and TRBJ1-2): KAGVTQTPRYLIKTRGQQVTLSCSPISGHRSVSWYQQTPGQGLQFLFEYFSETQRNKGNFPGRFSGRQFSNSRSEMNVSTLELGDSALYLCASSLYQGNYGYTFGSGTRLTVV.

This clonotype was counted only a few times. This chain connects TRBV2 to TRBJ1-2; a weak D match, TRBD1 (6 bases). Between the trimmed V and J ends, which lost 9 bases and 4 bases, there was a span of 15 bases. CDR1 and CDR2 from the germline V gene are SNHLY and FYNNEI. The CDR3 consists of 13 residues. The CDR3 is CASRDIMGYGYTF. The CDR3 bases are TGTGCCAGTCGGGACATAATGGGCTATGGCTACACCTTC.

Note on this clonotype: A much more abundant neighbour one base away suggests this may be a read error. The V gene is TRBV12-3 or TRBV12-4, the J gene TRBJ1-2, with TRBD1 matching over 7 bases. The CDR3 runs to 16 residues. The CDR3 region has the DNA TGTGCCAGCAGTAAATGGACAGGTATCCCTAACTATGGCCACACCTTC. Translation gives CASSKWTGIPNYGHTF.

J is TRBJ1-1 and V is TRBV14; TRBD1 might be the D (6 bases). Per the germline V gene, CDR1 is SGHDN and CDR2 is FVKESK. V lost 4 bases to trimming and J lost 5 bases, with 14 bases between them. The CDR3 sequence is 14 residues long. The CDR3 here is CASSRAGARTEAFF. DNA of the CDR3: TGTGCCAGCAGCCGAGCGGGGGCAAGGACTGAAGCTTTCTTT.

The chain is built from TRBV19 and TRBJ1-5, with no clear D. There are 13 residues in the CDR3. V lost 4 bases and J 5 bases, leaving 9 bases between the germline ends. Germline-derived CDR1 and CDR2 are LNHDA and SQIVND (reference sequence). CDR3 sequence reads: CASSRQWDQPQHF. CDR3 DNA sequence: TGTGCCAGTAGTAGGCAGTGGGATCAGCCCCAGCATTTT. Complete variable domain (other parts from reference TRBV19 and TRBJ1-5): DGGITQSPKYLFRKEGQNVTLSCEQNLNHDAMYWYRQDPGQGLRLIYYSQIVNDFQKGDIAEGYSVSREKKESFPLTVTSAQKNPTAFYLCASSRQWDQPQHFGDGTRLSIL.

The chain is built from TRBV10-3 and TRBJ1-4; possible D gene TRBD1, 5 bases. This CDR3 has 16 amino acids. The germline V gene encodes CDR1 ENHRY and CDR2 SYGVKD. The ends were cut back, 6 bases at V and 1 base at J, with 15 bases in the middle. The CDR3 loop reads CAISRLGHQTNEKLFF. The DNA for the CDR3 is TGTGCCATCAGCCGACTTGGACACCAAACTAATGAAAAACTGTTTTTT.

The chain has TRBV12-3 or TRBV12-4 and TRBJ2-1; D not resolved. V shed 2 bases and J shed 2 bases, with 7 bases lying between them. The CDR3 is 14 residues long. In DNA form, the CDR3 reads TGTGCCAGCAGTTTAACGCAGGCCTACAATGAGCAGTTCTTC. Amino acids: CASSLTQAYNEQFF.

This clonotype was observed a few times. The V and J genes are TRBV2 and TRBJ2-1, with 9 bases identical to TRBD1. V was pared by 10 bases and J by 8 bases, with 15 bases of the junction left unmatched. This CDR3 has 15 amino acids. Germline V gene lookup returns CDR1 SNHLY and CDR2 FYNNEI. The CDR3 DNA reads as TGTGCCACCACGAACCTCGGACAGGGGATCGATGAGCAGTTCTTC. Protein: CATTNLGQGIDEQFF.

This clonotype was seen a handful of times. V usage is TRBV30 and J usage is TRBJ1-4; 8 nucleotides agree with TRBD1. CDR3 length: 13 residues. After removal of 3 bases from V and 11 bases from J, the junction contained 8 bases not matched to a gene. Germline CDR1 reads GTSNPN; CDR2 reads SVGIG (reference sequence). CDR3 protein: CAWRTQGVGKLFF. CDR3 DNA sequence: TGTGCCTGGAGAACACAGGGGGTTGGCAAACTGTTTTTT. Filled out from reference TRBV30 and TRBJ1-4, the complete variable domain reads SQTIHQWPATLVQPVGSPLSLECTVEGTSNPNLYWYRQAAGRGLQLLFYSVGIGQISSEVPQNLSASRPQDRQFILSSKKLLLSDSGFYLCAWRTQGVGKLFFGSGTQLSVL.

Many counts were recorded for this clonotype. The CDR3 sequence is CASSFAGPNTEAFF. The DNA of the CDR3 is TGTGCCAGCAGCTTCGCGGGACCGAACACTGAAGCTTTCTTT. The chain recombines TRBV12-3 or TRBV12-4 with TRBJ1-1; tentative D call: TRBD1 (5 bases). The V and J ends lost 6 bases and 1 base respectively, with 12 bases between them. This CDR3 contains 14 residues.

This clonotype showed up just a few times. This chain links TRBV12-3 or TRBV12-4 with TRBJ2-3, with 8 nucleotides matching TRBD2. The CDR3 runs to 17 residues. With V trimmed by 3 bases and J by 0 bases, 8 bases remained unmatched. CDR3 DNA: TGTGCCAGCAGTTTCCGAGCGGGAGACCCTAGCACAGATACGCAGTATTTT. Protein: CASSFRAGDPSTDTQYF.

The V call is TRBV25-1, the J call TRBJ1-1; TRBD1 might be the D (5 bases). This CDR3 region has 14 residues. The germline CDR1 and CDR2 sequences are MGHDK and SYGVNS. Trimming left V 6 bases short and J 5 bases short, with 16 bases between. CDR3 loop: CASRGDSEWTEAFF. DNA of the CDR3: TGTGCCAGCAGGGGGGACTCCGAGTGGACTGAAGCTTTCTTT.

The chain links TRBV6-8 to TRBJ2-2, with a weak D call TRBD2 (5 bases). The germline V and J ends were trimmed by 6 bases and 6 bases, with 11 bases remaining between them. The CDR3 has 13 amino acids. Germline assignment: CDR1 MNHGY and CDR2 SAAAGT. The CDR3 sequence: CASRAGGAGELFF. DNA of the CDR3: TGTGCCAGCAGGGCCGGAGGCGCCGGGGAGCTGTTTTTT.